This TCR beta chain originates from a study of cytomegalovirus exposure and HLA in healthy donors. Germline CDR1 is MDHEN and CDR2 is SYDVKM. CDR3 length: 15 amino acids. V lost 6 bases and J lost 5; bases outside the gene matches: 11. Vbeta (60) and Jbeta (13) primers were used in the PCR. Sequenced by immunoSEQ multiplex PCR; TCRdb stores in-frame clones only, minus some. The table has 150,000 or so clones, around two thirds seen once. The V call is TRBV28, the J call TRBJ1-1; TRBD1 matches 8 bases. The sample taken for sequencing was PBMCs. The source is a woman younger than 35 in good health and CMV-seronegative. The CDR3 nucleotides are TGTGCCAGCAGACCTTATCAGGGGGCAGGGACTGAAGCTTTCTTT. It specifies CASRPYQGAGTEAFF. The whole variable domain, filled in from reference TRBV28 and TRBJ1-1, reads DVKVTQSSRYLVKRTGEKVFLECVQDMDHENMFWYRQDPGLGLRLIYFSYDVKMKEKGDIPEGYSVSREKKERFSLILESASTNQTSMYLCASRPYQGAGTEAFFGQGTRLTVV.